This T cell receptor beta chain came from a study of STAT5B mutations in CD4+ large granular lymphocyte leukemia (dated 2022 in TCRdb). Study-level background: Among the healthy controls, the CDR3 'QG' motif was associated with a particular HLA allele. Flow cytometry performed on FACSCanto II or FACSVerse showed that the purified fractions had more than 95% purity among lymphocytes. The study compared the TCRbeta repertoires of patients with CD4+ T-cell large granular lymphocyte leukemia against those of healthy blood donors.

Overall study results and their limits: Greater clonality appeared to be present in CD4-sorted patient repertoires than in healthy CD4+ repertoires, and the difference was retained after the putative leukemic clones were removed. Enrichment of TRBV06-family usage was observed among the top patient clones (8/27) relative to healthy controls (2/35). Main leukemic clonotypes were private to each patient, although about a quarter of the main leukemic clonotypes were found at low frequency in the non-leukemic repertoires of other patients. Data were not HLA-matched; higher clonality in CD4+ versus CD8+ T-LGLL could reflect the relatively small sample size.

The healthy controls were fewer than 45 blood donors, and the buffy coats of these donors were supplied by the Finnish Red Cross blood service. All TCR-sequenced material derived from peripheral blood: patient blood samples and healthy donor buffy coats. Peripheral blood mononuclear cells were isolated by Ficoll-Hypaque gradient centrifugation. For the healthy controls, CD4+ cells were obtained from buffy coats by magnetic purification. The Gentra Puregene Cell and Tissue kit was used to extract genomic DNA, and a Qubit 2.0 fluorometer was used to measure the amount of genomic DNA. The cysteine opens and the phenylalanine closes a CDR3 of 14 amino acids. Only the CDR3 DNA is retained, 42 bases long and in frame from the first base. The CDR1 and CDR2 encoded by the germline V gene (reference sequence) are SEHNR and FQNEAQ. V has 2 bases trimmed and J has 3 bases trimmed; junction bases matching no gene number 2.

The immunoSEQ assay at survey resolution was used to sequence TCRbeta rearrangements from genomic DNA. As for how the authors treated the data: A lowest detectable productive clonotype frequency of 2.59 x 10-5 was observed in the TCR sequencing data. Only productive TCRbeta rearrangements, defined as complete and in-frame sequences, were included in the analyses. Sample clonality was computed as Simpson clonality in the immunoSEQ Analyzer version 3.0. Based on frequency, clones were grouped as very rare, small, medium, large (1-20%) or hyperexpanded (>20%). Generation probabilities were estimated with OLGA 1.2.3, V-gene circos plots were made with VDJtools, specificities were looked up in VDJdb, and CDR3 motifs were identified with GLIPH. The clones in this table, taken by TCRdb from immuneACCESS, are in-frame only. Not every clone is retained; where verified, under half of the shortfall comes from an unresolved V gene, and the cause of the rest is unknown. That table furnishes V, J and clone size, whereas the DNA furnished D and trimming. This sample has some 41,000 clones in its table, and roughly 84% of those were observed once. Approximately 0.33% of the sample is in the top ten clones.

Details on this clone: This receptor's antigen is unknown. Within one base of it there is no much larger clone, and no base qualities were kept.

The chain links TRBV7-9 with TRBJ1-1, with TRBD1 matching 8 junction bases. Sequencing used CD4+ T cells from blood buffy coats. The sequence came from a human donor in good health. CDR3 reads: CASSLQGADTEAFF. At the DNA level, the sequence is TGTGCCAGCAGCTTACAGGGGGCAGACACTGAAGCTTTCTTT. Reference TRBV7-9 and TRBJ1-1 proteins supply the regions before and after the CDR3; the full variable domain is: DTGVSQNPRHKITKRGQNVTFRCDPISEHNRLYWYRQTLGQGPEFLTYFQNEAQLEKSRLLSDRFSAERPKGSFSTLEIQRTEQGDSAMYLCASSLQGADTEAFFGQGTRLTVV.